This TCR beta chain was profiled in a study of blood T cell repertoires in COVID-19. Across the whole study: The United States, Italy and Spain provided the acute and convalescent COVID-19 samples. Nucleic acid was either cDNA or gDNA, and it came from T cells, B-cell-depleted T cells, or PBMCs.

In the original analysis: Nucleated cell counts were estimated from reference gene primer amplification. Profiling relied on immunoSEQ multiplex PCR, and the TCRdb table lists in-frame clones only, not all of them. The V and J calls and the clone size are those of that table, but D and trimming were determined from the DNA. The table includes approximately 140,000 clones, about nine tenths detected once. The germline gives CDR1 MNHEY, CDR2 SVGAGI. The CDR3 extends over 15 amino acids. Trimming stripped 6 bases from V and 5 bases from J, with 19 bases between. Sequenced: peripheral blood. This receptor was identified in a woman between 55 and 75 years old with active or convalescent COVID-19. The rearrangement joins TRBV6-5 to TRBJ2-5; TRBD1 might be the D (7 bases). The DNA of the CDR3 is TGTGCCAGCAGCTGGGCCTACAGGGGAGGTGAGACCCAGTACTTC. Its protein product is CASSWAYRGGETQYF.